The next 17 T cell receptor beta chains were all read from a single sample in a study of cytomegalovirus exposure and HLA in healthy donors. Vbeta (60) and Jbeta (13) primers were used in the PCR. Here immunoSEQ multiplex PCR was the method, and the copy in TCRdb shows in-frame clones only, minus some. The listing records about 78,000 clones. The specimen was PBMCs. Source of these receptors: a female donor in good health and CMV-seropositive.

V gene TRBV7-8 combines with J gene TRBJ1-6, with D uncertain. The CDR3 consists of 15 residues. CDR1 and CDR2 (germline): SGHVS, FQNEAQ. V lost 2 bases, J lost 6 bases, and 11 bases lay in between. The CDR3: CASSLNTVSNSPLHF. Here the CDR3 DNA reads TGTGCCAGCAGCTTAAACACAGTCTCTAATTCACCCCTCCACTTT.

The chain links TRBV6-5 to TRBJ2-5; 7 positions match TRBD1. The CDR3 is 14 residues long. V shed 8 bases, J shed 3 bases, and the junction held 9 bases outside the gene matches. The germline V gene encodes CDR1 MNHEY and CDR2 SVGAGI. CDR3 in amino acids: CASGPKGQKETQYF. The CDR3 nucleotides read TGTGCCAGCGGCCCGAAGGGACAGAAAGAGACCCAGTACTTC.

The gene calls are TRBV28 and TRBJ2-7, with a possible D match to TRBD1 (6 bases). The length of the CDR3 is 12 residues. V was clipped by 5 bases and J by 3 bases, with 8 bases between them. CDR1 and CDR2 from the germline V gene are MDHEN and SYDVKM. CDR3 residues: CASSQGNYEQYF. CDR3 DNA sequence: TGTGCCAGCAGTCAGGGGAACTACGAGCAGTACTTC.

The CDR3 coding sequence is TGTGCCAGCAGCTTAGAGGACAGGGCTCCAAGGAACACTGAAGCTTTCTTT. This translates into CASSLEDRAPRNTEAFF. The J gene is TRBJ1-1, the V gene TRBV7-9; 8 bases are a match to TRBD1. Germline V lookup: CDR1 SEHNR, CDR2 FQNEAQ (reference sequence). Trimming at V came to 1 base and at J to 1 base, leaving 8 bases not matched to a gene. The CDR3 spans 17 residues.

This chain uses TRBV7-2 with TRBJ2-7; 9 bases fit TRBD2. From germline, CDR1 is SGHTA and CDR2 FQGNSA. The trim removed 5 bases at V and 4 bases at J, leaving 9 bases unmatched. The CDR3 has 15 amino acids. This CDR3 is CASSPSGRPLYEQYF. The CDR3 bases are TGTGCCAGCAGCCCGAGCGGGAGGCCCTTATACGAGCAGTACTTC.

The chain recombines TRBV7-9 with TRBJ2-1, with 14 bases matching TRBD2. The V segment lost 4 bases and the J segment 8 bases; nucleotides outside the gene matches: 4. The CDR3 runs 15 residues. Per the germline V gene, CDR1 is SEHNR and CDR2 is FQNEAQ (reference sequence). The CDR3 sequence: CASSSTSGRAYEQFF. The CDR3 nucleotides read TGTGCCAGCAGCTCGACTAGCGGGAGGGCATATGAGCAGTTCTTC.

The rearrangement uses TRBV18 and TRBJ2-7; D is possibly TRBD2 (6 bases). Trimming removed 6 bases at V and 7 bases at J, with 16 bases between. The germline V gene has CDR1 KGHSH and CDR2 LQKENI. The CDR3 has 13 residues. The CDR3 DNA is TGTGCCAGCTCCCTGACCCCGGCGGGGGAGCAGTACTTC. It yields the protein CASSLTPAGEQYF.

The gene calls are TRBV9 and TRBJ2-6; D ambiguous. Germline lookup yields CDR1 SGDLS and CDR2 YYNGEE. This CDR3 has 17 amino acids. Trimming removed 1 base from V and 2 bases from J, with 13 bases in between. In DNA, the CDR3 is TGTGCCAGCAGCGTATGGGCCACAAGCCCTGGGGCCAACGTCCTGACTTTC. It codes for CASSVWATSPGANVLTF.

The V call is TRBV27, the J call TRBJ2-1; the D is unclear. CDR1 and CDR2 (germline): MNHEY, SMNVEV (reference sequence). The length of the CDR3 is 14 residues. V was clipped by 2 bases and J by 1 base, with 6 bases between them. The DNA for the CDR3 is TGTGCCAGCAGTTTAGCGGTTTCCTACAATGAGCAGTTCTTC. Amino acid sequence: CASSLAVSYNEQFF.

This sequence joins TRBV11-2 and TRBJ2-1, with 10 nucleotides matching TRBD2. This CDR3 is 15 amino acids long. J lost 2 bases, V lost 4 bases, and 2 bases had no gene match. CDR1 SGHAT and CDR2 FQNNGV come from the germline V gene. The CDR3 here is CASSSGTSAYNEQFF. The CDR3 DNA sequence: TGTGCCAGCAGCTCCGGGACTAGCGCCTACAATGAGCAGTTCTTC.

This chain links TRBV30 with TRBJ2-1; 11 bases map to TRBD2. CDR1 and CDR2 (germline): GTSNPN, SVGIG (reference sequence). The J segment lost 5 bases and the V segment lost 2 bases, leaving 8 bases of the junction unmatched. CDR3 size: 16 residues. CDR3 sequence reads: CAWSLSLAGGHNEQFF. The DNA of the CDR3 is TGTGCCTGGAGTCTGAGTCTAGCGGGAGGACACAATGAGCAGTTCTTC.

This chain links TRBV2 with TRBJ1-5; tentatively, D is TRBD1 (5 bases). Trimming took 4 bases from V and 6 from J, leaving 10 bases between them. The CDR3 runs to 13 residues. The germline gives CDR1 SNHLY, CDR2 FYNNEI. In DNA, the CDR3 is TGTGCCAGCAGTGCAGGGAATGGTCAGCCCCAGCATTTT. Its translation: CASSAGNGQPQHF.

The chain employs TRBV30 and TRBJ2-3, with D perhaps matching TRBD1 (5 bases). The CDR3 is made up of 13 amino acids. Germline V lookup: CDR1 GTSNPN, CDR2 SVGIG (reference sequence). Trimming cost V 3 bases and J 2 bases, with 9 bases left between them. The CDR3 loop reads CAWSPGITDTQYF. Written as DNA, the CDR3 is TGTGCCTGGAGCCCAGGGATCACAGATACGCAGTATTTT. The full variable domain, rest sourced from reference TRBV30 and TRBJ2-3, is SQTIHQWPATLVQPVGSPLSLECTVEGTSNPNLYWYRQAAGRGLQLLFYSVGIGQISSEVPQNLSASRPQDRQFILSSKKLLLSDSGFYLCAWSPGITDTQYFGPGTRLTVL.

The J gene is TRBJ1-2, the V gene TRBV5-3; D may be TRBD1 (6 bases). TRBV5-3 is assigned to the ORF class and has an uncertain function. CDR3 length equals 16 residues. V lost 2 bases and J lost 2, with 16 bases in between. CDR3 residues: CARSFRRGQGNYGYTF. For the CDR3, the DNA is TGTGCCAGAAGCTTCAGACGGGGCCAGGGGAACTATGGCTACACCTTC.

The gene calls are TRBV2 and TRBJ2-7; 8 nucleotides line up with TRBD2. Germline trimming cut 5 bases from V and 2 bases from J; bases unmatched to any gene: 5. The germline V gene encodes CDR1 SNHLY and CDR2 FYNNEI. The CDR3 extends over 14 amino acids. The CDR3 reads CASSHPGLAYEQYF. Written as DNA, the CDR3 is TGTGCCAGCAGTCACCCGGGACTAGCCTACGAGCAGTACTTC.

The chain couples TRBV5-1 to TRBJ1-1; 7 bases agree with TRBD1. CDR3 size: 14 residues. Germline CDR1 SGHRS, CDR2 YFSETQ. J gave up 3 bases and V 3 bases, and 5 bases lay outside the gene matches. The CDR3 DNA reads TGCGCCAGCAGCTGGGGGGACAGCCACACTGAAGCTTTCTTT. Translating gives CASSWGDSHTEAFF.

V and J are TRBV18 and TRBJ1-1; no clear D. This CDR3 is built from 16 residues. V gave up 2 bases and J gave up 1 base, with 14 bases separating them. CDR1 is KGHSH and CDR2 is LQKENI in the germline V gene. CDR3 residues: CASSPESRGWNTEAFF. In DNA form, the CDR3 reads TGTGCCAGCTCACCAGAGAGTCGGGGTTGGAACACTGAAGCTTTCTTT.